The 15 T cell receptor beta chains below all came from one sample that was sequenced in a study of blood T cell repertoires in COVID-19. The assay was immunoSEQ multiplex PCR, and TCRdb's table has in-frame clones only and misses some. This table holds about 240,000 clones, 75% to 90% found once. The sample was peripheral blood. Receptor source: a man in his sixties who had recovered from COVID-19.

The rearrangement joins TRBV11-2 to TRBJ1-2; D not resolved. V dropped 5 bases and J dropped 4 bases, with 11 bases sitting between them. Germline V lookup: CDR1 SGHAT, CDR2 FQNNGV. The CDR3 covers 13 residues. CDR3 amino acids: CASSLSRVYGYTF. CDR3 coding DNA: TGTGCCAGCAGCCTCAGCCGGGTCTATGGCTACACCTTC.

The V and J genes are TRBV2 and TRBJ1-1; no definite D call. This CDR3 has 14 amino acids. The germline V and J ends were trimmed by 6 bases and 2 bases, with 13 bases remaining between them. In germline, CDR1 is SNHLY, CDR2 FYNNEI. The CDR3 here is CASSVNEVNTEAFF. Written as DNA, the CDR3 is TGTGCCAGCAGCGTAAACGAGGTTAACACTGAAGCTTTCTTT.

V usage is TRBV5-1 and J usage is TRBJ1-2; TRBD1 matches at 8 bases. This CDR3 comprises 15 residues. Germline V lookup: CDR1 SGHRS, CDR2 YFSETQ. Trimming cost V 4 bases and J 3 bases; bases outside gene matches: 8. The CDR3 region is CASSVGQGGHYGYTF. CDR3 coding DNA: TGCGCCAGCAGCGTCGGACAGGGCGGGCACTATGGCTACACCTTC.

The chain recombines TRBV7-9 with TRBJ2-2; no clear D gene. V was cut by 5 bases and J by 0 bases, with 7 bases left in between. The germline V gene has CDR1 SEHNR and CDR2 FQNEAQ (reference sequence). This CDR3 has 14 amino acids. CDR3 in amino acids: CASSPPANTGELFF. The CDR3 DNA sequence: TGTGCCAGCAGCCCCCCCGCGAACACCGGGGAGCTGTTTTTT.

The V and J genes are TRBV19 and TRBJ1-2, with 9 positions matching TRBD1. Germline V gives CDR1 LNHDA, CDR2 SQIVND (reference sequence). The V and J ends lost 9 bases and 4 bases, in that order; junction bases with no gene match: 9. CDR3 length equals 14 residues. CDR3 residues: CASLPGQGAYGYTF. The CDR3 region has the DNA TGTGCCAGCCTACCGGGACAGGGTGCCTATGGCTACACCTTC.

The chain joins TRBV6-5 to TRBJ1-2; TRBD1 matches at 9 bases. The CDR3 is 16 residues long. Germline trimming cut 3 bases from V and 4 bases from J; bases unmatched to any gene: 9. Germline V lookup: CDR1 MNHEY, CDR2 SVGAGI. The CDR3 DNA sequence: TGTGCCAGCAGTTATGTTGCCAGGACAGGGGTCTATGGCTACACCTTC. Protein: CASSYVARTGVYGYTF.

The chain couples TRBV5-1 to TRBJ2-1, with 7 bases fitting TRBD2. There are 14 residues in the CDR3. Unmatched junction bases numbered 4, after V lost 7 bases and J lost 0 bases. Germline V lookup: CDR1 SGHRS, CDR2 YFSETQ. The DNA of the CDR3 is TGCGCCAGCGGGCGGGGGAGCTCCTACAATGAGCAGTTCTTC. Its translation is CASGRGSSYNEQFF.

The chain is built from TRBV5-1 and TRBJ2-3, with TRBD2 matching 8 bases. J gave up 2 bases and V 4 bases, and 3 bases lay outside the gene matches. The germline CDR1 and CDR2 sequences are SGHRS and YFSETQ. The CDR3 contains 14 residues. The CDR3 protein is CASSPGGHTDTQYF. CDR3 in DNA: TGCGCCAGCAGCCCGGGGGGGCACACAGATACGCAGTATTTT.

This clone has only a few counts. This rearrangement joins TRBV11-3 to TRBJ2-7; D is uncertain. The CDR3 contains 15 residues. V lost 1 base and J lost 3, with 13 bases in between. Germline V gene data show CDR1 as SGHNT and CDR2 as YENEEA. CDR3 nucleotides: TGTGCCAGCAGCTTAGGAGGTTTGCTCGACTACGAGCAGTACGTC. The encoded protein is CASSLGGLLDYEQYV.

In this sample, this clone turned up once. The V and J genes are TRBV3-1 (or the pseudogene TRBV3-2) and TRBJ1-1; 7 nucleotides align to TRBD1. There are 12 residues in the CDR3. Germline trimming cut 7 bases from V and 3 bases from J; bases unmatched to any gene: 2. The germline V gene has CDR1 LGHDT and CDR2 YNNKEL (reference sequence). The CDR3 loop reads CASKDRHTEAFF. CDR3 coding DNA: TGTGCCAGCAAGGACAGGCACACTGAAGCTTTCTTT.

The CDR3 spells CASSAATGNRETQYF. Written as DNA, the CDR3 is TGTGCCAGCAGCGCGGCCACAGGGAACCGGGAGACCCAGTACTTC. The chain links TRBV9 to TRBJ2-5; the D gene is possibly TRBD1 (6 bases). Germline values: CDR1 SGDLS, CDR2 YYNGEE. The ends were cut back, 3 bases at V and 5 bases at J, with 17 bases in the middle. The CDR3 is 15 residues long.

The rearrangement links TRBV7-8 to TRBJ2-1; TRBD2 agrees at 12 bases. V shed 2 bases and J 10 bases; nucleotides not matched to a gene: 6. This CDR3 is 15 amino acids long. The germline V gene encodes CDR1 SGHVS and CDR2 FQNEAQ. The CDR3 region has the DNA TGTGCCAGCAGCTTACTAGCGGGGGGGCCGAAGGAGCAGTTCTTC. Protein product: CASSLLAGGPKEQFF.

The CDR3 spells CASRPLRGYTEAFF. The CDR3 nucleotides read TGCGCCAGCAGGCCTCTGCGGGGGTACACTGAAGCTTTCTTT. The chain is built from TRBV5-1 and TRBJ1-1; perhaps TRBD1 as D (5 bases). V was pared by 5 bases and J by 3 bases, with 14 bases between. The germline CDR1 and CDR2 sequences are SGHRS and YFSETQ. The CDR3 is made up of 14 amino acids.

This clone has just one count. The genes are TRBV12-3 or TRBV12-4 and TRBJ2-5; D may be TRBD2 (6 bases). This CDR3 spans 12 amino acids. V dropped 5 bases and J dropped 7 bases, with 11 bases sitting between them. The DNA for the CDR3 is TGTGCCAGCAGTCCCCAGGGAGGGACCCAGTACTTC. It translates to CASSPQGGTQYF.

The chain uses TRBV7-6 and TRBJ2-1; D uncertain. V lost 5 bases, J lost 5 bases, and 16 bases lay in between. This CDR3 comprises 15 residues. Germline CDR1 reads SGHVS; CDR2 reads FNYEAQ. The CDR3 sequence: CASSPTNSLNNEQFF. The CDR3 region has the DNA TGTGCCAGCAGCCCCACAAATTCGCTCAACAATGAGCAGTTCTTC.